This record covers a single TCR beta chain. Antigen unknown. The sample belongs to a study of T cells in localized non-small cell lung cancer. Points from the study as a whole: Appearances in adjacent lung were noted for a median approximately 50 of the top 100 tumor clones. Heterogeneity is still possible, as just one tumor region was sequenced.

Germline CDR1 LGHNA, CDR2 YNFKEQ. The V and J ends lost 0 bases and 4 bases respectively, with 9 bases between them. The CDR3 covers 15 residues. Clones were sequenced by immunoSEQ multiplex PCR, and TCRdb holds only the in-frame ones, with some missing. The table lists 70,000 to 100,000 clones, more than 75% of them singletons. The rearrangement links TRBV4-2 to TRBJ2-2; D uncertain. This clonotype originated in a female donor over 55 with stage I lung adenocarcinoma. The material sequenced was peripheral blood, taken before any cancer treatment. CDR3 amino acids: CASSQEPGTTGELFF. The CDR3 nucleotides are TGTGCCAGCAGCCAAGAGCCAGGTACCACCGGGGAGCTGTTTTTT.